Listed below are T cell receptor beta chains from one sample, sequenced in a study of blood T cell repertoires in COVID-19. Repertoires were generated with immunoSEQ multiplex PCR, while TCRdb's copy carries only in-frame clones and drops some. The sample holds a few hundred thousand clones, roughly 84% seen once. Sequencing was carried out using peripheral blood. The source of these receptors is a woman aged 40 to 55 who had recovered from COVID-19. Each CDR3 is given with its conserved first and last residue. D genes are given only for firm matches. The size field is filled for only some rows; it gives once, few, many or a size class.

D | J | V | size | length | CDR3 | DNA
NA | TRBJ2-1 | TRBV27 | NA | 16 | CASSLRGMSFVNEQFF | TGTGCCAGCAGTTTAAGAGGAATGAGTTTTGTGAATGAGCAGTTCTTC
TRBD1 | TRBJ1-5 | TRBV5-1 | NA | 14 | CASSLAPGGQPQHF | TGCGCCAGCAGCTTGGCTCCAGGGGGGCAGCCCCAGCATTTT
NA | TRBJ1-2 | TRBV18 | NA | 16 | CASSPNNLRGNYGYTF | TGTGCCAGCTCACCTAACAACTTGAGAGGGAACTATGGCTACACCTTC
NA | TRBJ1-4 | TRBV27 | once | 17 | CASSLVPVGSLNEKLFF | TGTGCCAGCAGTTTAGTCCCCGTGGGGAGCTTAAATGAAAAACTGTTTTTT
TRBD2 | TRBJ2-1 | TRBV20-1 | NA | 15 | CSASQGLAGGNEQFF | TGCAGTGCTAGTCAGGGACTAGCGGGGGGAAATGAGCAGTTCTTC
TRBD1 | TRBJ1-2 | TRBV19 | once | 15 | CASSMGGQPFYGYTF | TGTGCCAGTAGTATGGGGGGACAGCCGTTCTATGGCTACACCTTC
NA | TRBJ1-2 | TRBV11-3 | NA | 13 | CASTLGGPGGYTF | TGTGCCAGCACTCTGGGAGGACCTGGCGGCTACACCTTC
NA | TRBJ1-1 | TRBV2 | few | 19 | CASSEAWQGHTLKNTEAFF | TGTGCCAGCAGTGAAGCGTGGCAGGGACACACCCTAAAGAACACTGAAGCTTTCTTT
NA | TRBJ2-7 | TRBV6-2/TRBV6-3 | once | 15 | CASSYGQPGLLEQYF | TGTGCCAGCAGTTACGGCCAACCGGGACTTCTCGAGCAGTACTTC
NA | TRBJ2-1 | TRBV12-3/TRBV12-4 | NA | 13 | CASSKTGHNEQFF | TGTGCCAGCAGCAAAACAGGGCACAATGAGCAGTTCTTC
NA | TRBJ1-2 | TRBV14 | NA | 15 | CASRRGSSLGYGYTF | TGTGCCAGCAGGCGAGGGTCTTCCCTTGGCTATGGCTACACCTTC
NA | TRBJ2-7 | TRBV6-5 | NA | 16 | CASSYSSPGQIYEQYF | TGTGCCAGCAGTTACTCGAGTCCAGGGCAAATCTACGAGCAGTACTTC
TRBD1 | TRBJ2-3 | TRBV6-5 | NA | 15 | CASNKDRGATDTQYF | TGTGCCAGCAATAAGGACAGGGGAGCTACAGATACGCAGTATTTT
TRBD1 | TRBJ1-3 | TRBV5-1 | NA | 17 | CASSNLGGFSSGNTIYF | TGCGCCAGCAGTAATTTAGGGGGCTTTTCCTCTGGAAACACCATATATTTT
NA | TRBJ2-2 | TRBV20-1 | once | 11 | CSALNTGELFF | TGCAGTGCCCTGAACACCGGGGAGCTGTTTTTT
TRBD2 | TRBJ2-5 | TRBV11-2 | NA | 18 | CASSLGLFGGLAYAAQYF | TGTGCCAGCAGCTTAGGTTTATTTGGGGGACTAGCCTATGCGGCCCAGTACTTC
NA | TRBJ1-2 | TRBV7-8 | NA | 15 | CASSLDWGEVVGYTF | TGTGCCAGCAGCTTAGATTGGGGGGAAGTGGTTGGCTACACCTTC
TRBD1 | TRBJ1-3 | TRBV6-5 | NA | 15 | CASRQATGTGNTIYF | TGTGCCAGCAGGCAGGCGACAGGGACCGGAAACACCATATATTTT